Shown below are 4 T cell receptor beta chains from a single sample sequenced in a study of technical replicates of blood from several donors. Only in-frame clones appear in the TCRdb table, and some are missing; sequencing was by immunoSEQ multiplex PCR. The sample carries 80,000 to 100,000 clones, approximately 95% recorded once. Specimen: T cells isolated from PBMCs. The receptors stem from a human donor in good health.

The V and J genes are TRBV28 and TRBJ2-1; D is unclear. The CDR3 extends over 15 amino acids. Germline CDR1 is MDHEN and CDR2 is SYDVKM. V shed 2 bases and J shed 0 bases, with 8 bases lying between them. CDR3 in DNA: TGTGCCAGCAGTTTAGGCGGCCCCTCCTACAATGAGCAGTTCTTC. Its translation: CASSLGGPSYNEQFF.

This sequence joins TRBV5-6 and TRBJ2-5; 8 bases match TRBD2. CDR1 is SGHDT and CDR2 is YYEEEE in the germline V gene. V trimming: 4 bases; J trimming: 3 bases; junction bases outside the gene matches: 2. This CDR3 is built from 13 residues. The CDR3 loop reads CASSPGLEETQYF. The CDR3, as DNA: TGTGCCAGCAGCCCGGGACTAGAAGAGACCCAGTACTTC.

The rearrangement links TRBV19 to TRBJ2-2; D is perhaps TRBD1 (6 bases). The ends were cut back, 10 bases at V and 0 bases at J, with 15 bases in the middle. The germline V gene encodes CDR1 LNHDA and CDR2 SQIVND (reference sequence). The CDR3 is made up of 15 amino acids. CDR3 region: CATGQLSSNTGELFF. Written as DNA, the CDR3 is TGTGCCACCGGACAGCTAAGCTCGAACACCGGGGAGCTGTTTTTT.

CDR3 DNA sequence: TGCAGCGTTGTTATAGCACAGGCTAACATTCAGTACTTC. It encodes CSVVIAQANIQYF. The chain joins TRBV29-1 to TRBJ2-4; perhaps TRBD1 as D (5 bases). V shed 4 bases and J shed 7 bases, with 14 bases lying between them. CDR1 is SQVTM and CDR2 is ANQGSEA in the germline V gene. This CDR3 has 13 residues.